This T cell receptor (beta chain) was recorded in a study of T cells after yellow fever vaccination. Study-wide results and limits: Clones from primary vaccination mostly reappeared after the booster (roughly 95% CD4, approximately 86% CD8). Few clonotypes appeared in both CD4 and CD8 compartments.

There are 11 residues in the CDR3. The germline V gene encodes CDR1 DFQATT and CDR2 SNEGSKA (reference sequence). V lost 3 bases and J 4 bases, leaving 6 bases between the germline ends. This clonotype was seen ten or more times. Its specificity is unknown. Synthesis of TCR cDNA relied on 5'RACE template switching, which attached a universal primer site and UMIs. TCRdb ran MiXCR on the 5' RACE reads and lists one entry per CDR3 protein. The data hold under 300,000 distinct CDR3 sequences, with around 6.7% observed a single time. The clonotype was recovered from a man aged 30-40 years who received the YFV17D yellow fever vaccine. The sample consisted of CD4+ T cells sorted from PBMCs, taken on the day of the yellow fever booster vaccination. The chain couples TRBV20-1 to TRBJ2-5; D gene uncertain. CDR3 sequence: CSARVLETQYF. The CDR3 bases are TGCAGTGCTAGGGTTTTAGAGACCCAGTACTTC.